This entry is about one TCR beta chain. V shed 4 bases, J shed 4 bases, and the junction held 7 bases outside the gene matches. Germline V gene data show CDR1 as SNHLY and CDR2 as FYNNEI. The CDR3 covers 16 residues. This sample stems from a study of early T cells in non-severe SARS-CoV-2 infection. TCRdb fed the 5' RACE reads into MiXCR, producing one record per CDR3 protein. The profile shows about 72,000 distinct CDR3 sequences, roughly a tenth of them singletons. The chain is built from TRBV2 and TRBJ2-3; 11 positions match TRBD1. The origin of this receptor is an adult who was a healthcare worker with PCR-confirmed SARS-CoV-2 infection or an uninfected control (not recorded which). Sample: whole blood, taken at baseline. The CDR3 DNA reads as TGTGCCAGCAGTGTCACCGGACAGGGGGCCCCAGATACGCAGTATTTT. Amino acids: CASSVTGQGAPDTQYF.